This TCR beta chain stems from a study of radiotherapy plus CTLA-4 blockade in lung cancer. Study-wide context: Disease control was seen in approximately 30% of patients, objective responses in about 19%.

With respect to this clone: Its antigen is not known.

CTLA-4 blockade with ipilimumab, together with focal radiation, was given to patients with chemo-refractory metastatic non-small-cell lung cancer. V gave up 0 bases and J gave up 1 base, with 11 bases separating them. This CDR3 spans 15 amino acids. Germline CDR1 SGHDT, CDR2 YYEEEE. Data came from immunoSEQ multiplex PCR; TCRdb stores just in-frame clones and leaves some out. The repertoire holds some 110,000 clones, with roughly 86% as singletons. Study outcomes and limitations: Some TCR clones had been derived from tumors. These clones expanded in peripheral blood after radiotherapy plus ipilimumab. In blood, early T cell clone dynamics reportedly predicted response best, together with interferon-beta.

The chain recombines TRBV5-6 with TRBJ2-7; no clear D gene. The sequenced sample was peripheral blood, obtained from a patient treated with radiotherapy plus ipilimumab. The TCR sequence derives from a human donor with non-small cell lung cancer that progressed on radiotherapy plus ipilimumab. Some clones in this sample may be carry-over from other donors' samples. CDR3 sequence (DNA): TGTGCCAGCAGCTTGGCCAAGGGAAGGTCCTACGAGCAGTACTTC. It yields the protein CASSLAKGRSYEQYF.